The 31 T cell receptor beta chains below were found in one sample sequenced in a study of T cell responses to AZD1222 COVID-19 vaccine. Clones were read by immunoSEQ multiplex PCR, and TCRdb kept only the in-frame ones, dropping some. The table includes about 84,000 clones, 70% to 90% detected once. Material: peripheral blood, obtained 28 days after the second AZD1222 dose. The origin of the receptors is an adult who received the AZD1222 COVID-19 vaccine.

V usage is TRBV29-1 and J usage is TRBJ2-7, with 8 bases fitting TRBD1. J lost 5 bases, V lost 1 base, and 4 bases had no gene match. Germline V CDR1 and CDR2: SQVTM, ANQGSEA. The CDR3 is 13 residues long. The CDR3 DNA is TGCAGCGTTGAAGGGGCAGGGGGCCACGAGCAGTACTTC. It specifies CSVEGAGGHEQYF.

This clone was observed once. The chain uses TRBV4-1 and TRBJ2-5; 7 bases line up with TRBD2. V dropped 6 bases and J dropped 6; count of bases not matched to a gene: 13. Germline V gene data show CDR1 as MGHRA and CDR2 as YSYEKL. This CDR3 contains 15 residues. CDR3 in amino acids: CASRLSAGIWQTQYF. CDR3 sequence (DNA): TGCGCCAGCAGGTTATCAGCGGGAATTTGGCAGACCCAGTACTTC.

The CDR3 region is CASSYTWTGGNQPQHF. The DNA of the CDR3 is TGTGCCAGCAGTTATACGTGGACGGGGGGCAATCAGCCCCAGCATTTT. V and J are TRBV6-2 or TRBV6-3 and TRBJ1-5; TRBD1 might be the D (5 bases). CDR1 and CDR2 (germline): MNHEY, SVGEGT. V was pared by 3 bases and J by 2 bases, with 14 bases between. The CDR3 covers 16 residues.

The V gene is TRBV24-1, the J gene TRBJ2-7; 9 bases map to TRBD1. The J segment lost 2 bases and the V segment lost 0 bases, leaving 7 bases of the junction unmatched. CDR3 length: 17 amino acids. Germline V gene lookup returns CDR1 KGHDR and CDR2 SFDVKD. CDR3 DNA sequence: TGTGCCACCAGTGATTTGTTTAGGGACAGGGTAACCTACGAGCAGTACTTC. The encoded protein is CATSDLFRDRVTYEQYF.

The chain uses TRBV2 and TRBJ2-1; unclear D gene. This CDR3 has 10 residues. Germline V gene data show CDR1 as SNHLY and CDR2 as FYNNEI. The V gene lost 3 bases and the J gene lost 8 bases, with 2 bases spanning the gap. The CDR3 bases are TGTGCCAGCAGTGACTATGAGCAGTTCTTC. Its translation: CASSDYEQFF.

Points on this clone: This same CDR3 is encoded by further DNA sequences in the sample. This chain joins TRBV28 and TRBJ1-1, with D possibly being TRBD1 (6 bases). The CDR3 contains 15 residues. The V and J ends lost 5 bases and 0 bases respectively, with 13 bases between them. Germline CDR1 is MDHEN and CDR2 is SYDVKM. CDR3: CASSLPRGMNTEAFF. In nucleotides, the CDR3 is TGTGCCAGCAGTCTCCCTAGGGGGATGAACACTGAAGCTTTCTTT. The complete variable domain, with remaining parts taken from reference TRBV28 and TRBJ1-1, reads DVKVTQSSRYLVKRTGEKVFLECVQDMDHENMFWYRQDPGLGLRLIYFSYDVKMKEKGDIPEGYSVSREKKERFSLILESASTNQTSMYLCASSLPRGMNTEAFFGQGTRLTVV.

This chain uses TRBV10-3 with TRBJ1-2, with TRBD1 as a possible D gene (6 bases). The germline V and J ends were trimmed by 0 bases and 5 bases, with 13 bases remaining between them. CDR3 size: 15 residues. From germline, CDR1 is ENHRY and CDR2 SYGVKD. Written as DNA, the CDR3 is TGTGCCATCAGTGAGTCTCAGGGGCGCGGATATGGCTACACCTTC. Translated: CAISESQGRGYGYTF.

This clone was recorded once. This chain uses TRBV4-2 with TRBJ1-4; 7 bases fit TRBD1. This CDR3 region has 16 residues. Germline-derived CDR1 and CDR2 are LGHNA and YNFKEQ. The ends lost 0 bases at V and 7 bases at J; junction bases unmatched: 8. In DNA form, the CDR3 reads TGTGCCAGCAGCCAAGATAGGAGGGGGCGAAGTGAAAAACTGTTTTTT. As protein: CASSQDRRGRSEKLFF.

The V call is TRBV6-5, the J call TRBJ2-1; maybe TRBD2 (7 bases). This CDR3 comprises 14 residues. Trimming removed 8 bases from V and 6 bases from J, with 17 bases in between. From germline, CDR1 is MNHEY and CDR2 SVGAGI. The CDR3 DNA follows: TGTGCCAGCCGCCCGGGGGGCCGAGTCAATGAGCAGTTCTTC. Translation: CASRPGGRVNEQFF.

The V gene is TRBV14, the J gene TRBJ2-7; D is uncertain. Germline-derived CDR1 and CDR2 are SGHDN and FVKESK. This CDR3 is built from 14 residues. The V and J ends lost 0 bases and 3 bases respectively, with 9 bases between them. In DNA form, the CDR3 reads TGTGCCAGCAGCCAAGAATACTCACTCTACGAGCAGTACTTC. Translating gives CASSQEYSLYEQYF. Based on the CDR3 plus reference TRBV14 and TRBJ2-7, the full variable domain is EAGVTQFPSHSVIEKGQTVTLRCDPISGHDNLYWYRRVMGKEIKFLLHFVKESKQDESGMPNNRFLAERTGGTYSTLKVQPAELEDSGVYFCASSQEYSLYEQYFGPGTRLTVT.

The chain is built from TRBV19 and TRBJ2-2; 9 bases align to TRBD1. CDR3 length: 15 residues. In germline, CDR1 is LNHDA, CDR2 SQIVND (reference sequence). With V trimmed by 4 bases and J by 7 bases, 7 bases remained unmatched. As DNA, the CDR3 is TGTGCCAGTAGTACCGGACAGGGGCCGGGCGGGGAGCTGTTTTTT. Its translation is CASSTGQGPGGELFF.

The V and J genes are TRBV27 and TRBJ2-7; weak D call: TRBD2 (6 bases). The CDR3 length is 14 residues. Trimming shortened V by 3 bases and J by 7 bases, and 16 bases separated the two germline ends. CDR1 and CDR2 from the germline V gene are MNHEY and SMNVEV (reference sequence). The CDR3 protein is CASSFQDAGKEQYF. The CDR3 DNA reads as TGTGCCAGCAGTTTCCAAGATGCGGGGAAAGAGCAGTACTTC.

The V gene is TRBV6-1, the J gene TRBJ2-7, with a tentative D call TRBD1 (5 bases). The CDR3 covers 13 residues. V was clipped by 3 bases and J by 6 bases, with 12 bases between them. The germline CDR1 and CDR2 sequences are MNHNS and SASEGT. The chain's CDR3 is CASSEGYRSEQYV. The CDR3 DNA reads TGTGCCAGCAGTGAGGGATACAGGAGCGAGCAGTACGTC.

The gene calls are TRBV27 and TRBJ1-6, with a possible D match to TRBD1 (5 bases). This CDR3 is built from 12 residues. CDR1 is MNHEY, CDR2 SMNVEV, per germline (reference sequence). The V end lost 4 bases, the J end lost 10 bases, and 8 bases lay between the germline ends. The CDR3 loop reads CASSSPGSPLHF. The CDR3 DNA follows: TGTGCCAGCAGTTCCCCAGGGTCACCCCTCCACTTT.

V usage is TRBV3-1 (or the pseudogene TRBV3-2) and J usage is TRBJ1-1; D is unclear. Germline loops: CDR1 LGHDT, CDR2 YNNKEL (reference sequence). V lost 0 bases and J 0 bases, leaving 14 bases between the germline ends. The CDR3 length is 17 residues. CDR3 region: CASSQEALGALNTEAFF. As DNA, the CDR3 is TGTGCCAGCAGCCAAGAAGCACTCGGAGCCCTGAACACTGAAGCTTTCTTT.

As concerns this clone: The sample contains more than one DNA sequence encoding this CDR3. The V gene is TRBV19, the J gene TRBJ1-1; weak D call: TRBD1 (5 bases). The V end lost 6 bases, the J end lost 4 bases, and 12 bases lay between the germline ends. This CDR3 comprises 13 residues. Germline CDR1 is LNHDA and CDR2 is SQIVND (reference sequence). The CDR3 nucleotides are TGTGCCAGTAGCCCTCCCGGGGGCACTGAAGCTTTCTTT. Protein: CASSPPGGTEAFF.

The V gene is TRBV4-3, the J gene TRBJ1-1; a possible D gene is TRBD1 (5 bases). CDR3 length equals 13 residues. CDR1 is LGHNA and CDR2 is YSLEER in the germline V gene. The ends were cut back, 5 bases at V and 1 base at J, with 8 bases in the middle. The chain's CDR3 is CASSLQENTEAFF. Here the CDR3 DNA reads TGCGCCAGCAGCTTACAGGAGAACACTGAAGCTTTCTTT.

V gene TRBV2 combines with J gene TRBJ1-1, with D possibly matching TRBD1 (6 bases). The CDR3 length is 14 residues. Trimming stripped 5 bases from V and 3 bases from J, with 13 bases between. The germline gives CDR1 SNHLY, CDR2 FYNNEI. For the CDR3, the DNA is TGTGCCAGCAGTCTCGAGACAGGACACACTGAAGCTTTCTTT. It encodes CASSLETGHTEAFF.

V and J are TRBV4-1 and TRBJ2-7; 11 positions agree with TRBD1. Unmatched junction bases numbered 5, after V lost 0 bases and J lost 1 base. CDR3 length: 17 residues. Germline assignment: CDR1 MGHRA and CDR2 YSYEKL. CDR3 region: CASSQESGTGGSYEQYF. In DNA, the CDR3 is TGCGCCAGCAGCCAAGAATCCGGGACAGGGGGATCCTACGAGCAGTACTTC.

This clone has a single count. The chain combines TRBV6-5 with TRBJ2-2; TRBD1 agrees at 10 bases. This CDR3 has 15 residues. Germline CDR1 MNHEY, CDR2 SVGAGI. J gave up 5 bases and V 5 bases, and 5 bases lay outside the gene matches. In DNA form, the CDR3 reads TGTGCCAGCAGTACGGGACAGGGGCGGACCGGGGAGCTGTTTTTT. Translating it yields CASSTGQGRTGELFF.

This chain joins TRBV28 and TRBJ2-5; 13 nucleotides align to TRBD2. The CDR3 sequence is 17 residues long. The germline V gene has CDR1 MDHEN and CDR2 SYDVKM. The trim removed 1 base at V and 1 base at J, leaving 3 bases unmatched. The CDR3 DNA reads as TGTGCCAGCAGTTTATCCGGACTAGCGGGAGCCCAAGAGACCCAGTACTTC. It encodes CASSLSGLAGAQETQYF. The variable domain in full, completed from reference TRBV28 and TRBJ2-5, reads DVKVTQSSRYLVKRTGEKVFLECVQDMDHENMFWYRQDPGLGLRLIYFSYDVKMKEKGDIPEGYSVSREKKERFSLILESASTNQTSMYLCASSLSGLAGAQETQYFGPGTRLLVL.

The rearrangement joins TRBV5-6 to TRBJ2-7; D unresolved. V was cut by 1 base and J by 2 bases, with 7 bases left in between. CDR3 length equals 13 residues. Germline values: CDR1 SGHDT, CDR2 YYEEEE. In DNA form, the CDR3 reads TGTGCCAGCAGCTTGAGTCGAACCTACGAGCAGTACTTC. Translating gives CASSLSRTYEQYF. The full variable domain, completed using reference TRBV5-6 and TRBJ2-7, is DAGVTQSPTHLIKTRGQQVTLRCSPKSGHDTVSWYQQALGQGPQFIFQYYEEEERQRGNFPDRFSGHQFPNYSSELNVNALLLGDSALYLCASSLSRTYEQYFGPGTRLTVT.

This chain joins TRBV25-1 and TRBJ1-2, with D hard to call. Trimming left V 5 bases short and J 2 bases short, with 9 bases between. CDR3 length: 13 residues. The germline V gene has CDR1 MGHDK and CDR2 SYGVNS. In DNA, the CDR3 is TGTGCCAGCAGTTGGACGTCGAACTATGGCTACACCTTC. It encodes CASSWTSNYGYTF.

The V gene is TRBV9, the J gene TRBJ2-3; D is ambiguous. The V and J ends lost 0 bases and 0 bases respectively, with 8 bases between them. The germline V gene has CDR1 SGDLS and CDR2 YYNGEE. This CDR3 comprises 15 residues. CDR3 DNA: TGTGCCAGCAGCGTAGATGGAACTAGCACAGATACGCAGTATTTT. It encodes CASSVDGTSTDTQYF.

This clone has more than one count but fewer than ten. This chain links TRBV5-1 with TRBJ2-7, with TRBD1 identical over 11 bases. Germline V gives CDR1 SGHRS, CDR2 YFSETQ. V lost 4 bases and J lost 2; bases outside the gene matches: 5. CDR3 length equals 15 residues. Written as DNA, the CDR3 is TGCGCCAGCAGCCGGGGACAGGGGGGCACCTACGAGCAGTACGTC. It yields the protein CASSRGQGGTYEQYV.

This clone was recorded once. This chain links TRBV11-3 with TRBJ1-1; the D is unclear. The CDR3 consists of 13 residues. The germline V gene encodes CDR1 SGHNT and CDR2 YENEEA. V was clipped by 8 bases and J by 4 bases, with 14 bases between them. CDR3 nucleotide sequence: TGTGCCAGCGATCGGCAGCCCCTCACTGAAGCTTTCTTT. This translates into CASDRQPLTEAFF.

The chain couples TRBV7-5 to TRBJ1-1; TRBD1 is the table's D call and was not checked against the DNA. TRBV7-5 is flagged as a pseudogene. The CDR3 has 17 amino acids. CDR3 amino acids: CARSLNNRDRGCTEAFF. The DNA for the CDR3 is TGTGCCAGAAGCCTAAATAACCGGGACAGGGGGTGCACTGAAGCTTTCTTT.

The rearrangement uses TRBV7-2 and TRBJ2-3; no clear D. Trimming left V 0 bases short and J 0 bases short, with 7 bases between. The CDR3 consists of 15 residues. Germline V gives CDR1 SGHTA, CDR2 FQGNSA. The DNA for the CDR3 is TGTGCCAGCAGCTTAGCGGTGCGGAGCACAGATACGCAGTATTTT. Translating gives CASSLAVRSTDTQYF.

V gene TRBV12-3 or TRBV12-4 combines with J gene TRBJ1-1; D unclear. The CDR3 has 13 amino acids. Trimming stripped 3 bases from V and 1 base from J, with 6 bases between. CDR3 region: CASSFSGNTEAFF. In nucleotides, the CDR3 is TGTGCCAGCAGTTTTTCGGGGAACACTGAAGCTTTCTTT.

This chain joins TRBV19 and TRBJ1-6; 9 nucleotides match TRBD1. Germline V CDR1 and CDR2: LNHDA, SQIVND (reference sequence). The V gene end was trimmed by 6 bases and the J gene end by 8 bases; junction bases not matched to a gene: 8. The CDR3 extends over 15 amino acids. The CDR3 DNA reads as TGTGCCAGTAGACTGGGGACAGGGAAGGATTCACCCCTCCACTTT. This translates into CASRLGTGKDSPLHF.

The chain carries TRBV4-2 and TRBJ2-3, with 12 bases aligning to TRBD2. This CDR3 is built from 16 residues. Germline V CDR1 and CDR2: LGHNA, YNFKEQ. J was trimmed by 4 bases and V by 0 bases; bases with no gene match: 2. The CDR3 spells CASSQELAGGSDTQYF. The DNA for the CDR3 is TGTGCCAGCAGCCAAGAACTAGCGGGGGGATCAGATACGCAGTATTTT.